These T cell receptor beta chains were read from a single sample in a study of Tregs in tolerant kidney transplant recipients. Libraries were prepared by immunoSEQ multiplex PCR; TCRdb keeps only in-frame clonotypes and omits some of them. The data hold about 56,000 clones, with around 88% observed a single time. Sequenced material: CD4+ T cells from blood. These receptors all stem from a human donor in good health. Each CDR3 is given with its conserved first and last residue. Each record gives: J gene, D gene, clone size, V gene, CDR3 DNA, CDR3 protein. A D gene is named only where the DNA matches it firmly. Clone size appears in some rows only: once, few, many, or a class for an expanded clone.

TRBJ1-2 | NA | once | TRBV4-2 | TGTGCCAGCAGCCAAGGAGGGGACTTCTATGGCTACACCTTC | CASSQGGDFYGYTF
TRBJ2-2 | NA | NA | TRBV18 | TGTGCCAGCTCACCAGATAGGGGTGCCTGGGAGCTGTTTTTT | CASSPDRGAWELFF
TRBJ2-2 | TRBD2 | NA | TRBV6-5 | TGTGCCAGCAATCAACTAGCGGCGAACACCGGGGAGCTGTTTTTT | CASNQLAANTGELFF
TRBJ2-7 | TRBD2 | NA | TRBV27 | TGTGCCAGCAGCCCCTCTTTTATAGCGGGAGATCGACACGAGCAGTACTTC | CASSPSFIAGDRHEQYF
TRBJ2-3 | NA | NA | TRBV4-1 | TGCGCCAGCAGCCCAGGGCTACCCACAGATACGCAGTATTTT | CASSPGLPTDTQYF
TRBJ2-3 | NA | NA | TRBV7-2 | TGTGCCAGCAGCCCGGACCCCCGGGTCCCAGATACGCAGTATTTT | CASSPDPRVPDTQYF
TRBJ1-2 | NA | NA | TRBV6-5 | TGTGCCAGCAGACCCCAGCCTAACTATGGCTACACCTTC | CASRPQPNYGYTF
TRBJ2-5 | TRBD1 | NA | TRBV15 | TGTGCCACCAGCGCAGGGGGTGAAGAGACCCAGTACTTC | CATSAGGEETQYF
TRBJ1-2 | NA | NA | TRBV18 | TGTGCCAGCTCACTAGGGGCCCGAGGCCCGGATGGCTACACCTTC | CASSLGARGPDGYTF
TRBJ2-1 | NA | NA | TRBV11-3 | TGTGCCAGCAGCCCCGGGGCGGTATACAATGAGCAGTTCTTC | CASSPGAVYNEQFF